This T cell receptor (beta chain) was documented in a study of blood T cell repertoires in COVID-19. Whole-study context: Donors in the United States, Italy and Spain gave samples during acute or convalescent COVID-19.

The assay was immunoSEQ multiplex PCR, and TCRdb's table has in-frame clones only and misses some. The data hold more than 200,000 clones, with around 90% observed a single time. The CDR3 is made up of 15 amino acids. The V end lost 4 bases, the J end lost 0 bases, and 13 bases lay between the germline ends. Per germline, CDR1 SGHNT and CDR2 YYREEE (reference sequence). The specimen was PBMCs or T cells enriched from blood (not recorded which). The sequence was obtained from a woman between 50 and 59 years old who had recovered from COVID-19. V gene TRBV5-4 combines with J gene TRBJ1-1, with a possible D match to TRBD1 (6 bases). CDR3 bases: TGTGCCAGCAGCCCAGGGACATTTTTGAACACTGAAGCTTTCTTT. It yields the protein CASSPGTFLNTEAFF.